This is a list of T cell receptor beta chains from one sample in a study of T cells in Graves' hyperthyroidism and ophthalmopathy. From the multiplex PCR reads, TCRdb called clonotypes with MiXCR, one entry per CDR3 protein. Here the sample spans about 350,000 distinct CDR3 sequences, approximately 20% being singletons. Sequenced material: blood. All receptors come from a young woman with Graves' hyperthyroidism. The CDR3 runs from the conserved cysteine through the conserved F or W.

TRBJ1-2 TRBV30 CAQAVGTGGYTF
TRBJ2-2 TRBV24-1 CATSDGDRGNTGELFF
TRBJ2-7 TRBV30 CAWSTDTYEQYF
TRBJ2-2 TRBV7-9 CASSLGRRHTGELFF
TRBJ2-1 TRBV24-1 CATSDPTSGGPHEQFF
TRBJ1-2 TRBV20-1 CSARDLRVRYGYTF
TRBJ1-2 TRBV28 CASTPPPRRYGYTF
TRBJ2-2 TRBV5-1 CASSTDRGIAGELFF
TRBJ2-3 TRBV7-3 CASSQTSGGGSTQYF
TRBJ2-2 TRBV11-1 CASSSPLGGGNTGELFF
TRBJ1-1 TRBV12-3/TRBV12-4 CASSSGTGTEAFF
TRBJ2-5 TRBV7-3 CASSLWDRETQYF
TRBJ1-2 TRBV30 CAWSRVPYGYTF
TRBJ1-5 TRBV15 CAYDGGGVRSTPQPQHF
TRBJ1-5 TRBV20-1 CSARQPNQPQHF
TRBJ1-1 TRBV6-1 CASRTNRGSEAFF
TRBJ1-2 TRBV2 CASRESPGNGYTF
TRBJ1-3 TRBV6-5 CASRTDSSGNTIYF
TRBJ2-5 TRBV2 CARKNRGQETQYF
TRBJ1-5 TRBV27 CASSREDSRDQPQHF
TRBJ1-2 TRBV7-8 CASSGKRQGRDGYTF
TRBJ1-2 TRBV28 CASRGAGPNYGYTF
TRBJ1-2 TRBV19 CASSDRVGAYGYTF
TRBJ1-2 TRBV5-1 CASSPRPGDPDGYTF
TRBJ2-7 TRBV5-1 CASRQSHEQYF
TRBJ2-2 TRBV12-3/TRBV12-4 CASRRTQETGELFF
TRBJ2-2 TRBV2 CASSGSDRPRELFF
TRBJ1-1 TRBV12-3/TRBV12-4 CASSPRGRGRGTEAFF
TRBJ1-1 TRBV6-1 CASRRDRGMNTEAFF
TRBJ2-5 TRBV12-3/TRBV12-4 CASSLVRGPQETQYF
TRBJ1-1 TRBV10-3 CAIRPVGNTEAFF
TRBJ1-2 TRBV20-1 CSARDRGNYGYTF
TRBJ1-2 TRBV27 CASSLSFTGTGDGYTF
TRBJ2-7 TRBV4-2 CASSQATGRAINYEQYF
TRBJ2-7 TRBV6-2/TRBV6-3 CASREAGSSYEQYF
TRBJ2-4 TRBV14 CASSQEGGSAKNIQYF
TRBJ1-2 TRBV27 CASSPDRDFNYGYTF
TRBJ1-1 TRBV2 CASSEALTSSGTEAFF
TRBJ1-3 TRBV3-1 CASSRLYGGGGNTIYF
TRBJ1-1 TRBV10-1 CASSESTWTGATEAFF
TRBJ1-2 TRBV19 CASSANRQVYGYTF
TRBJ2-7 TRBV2 CASSRRGPPYEQYF
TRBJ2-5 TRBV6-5 CASSYLQGQETQYF